This T cell receptor beta chain is from a study of cytomegalovirus exposure and HLA in healthy donors. Germline V gene data show CDR1 as SGHRS and CDR2 as YFSETQ. The CDR3 spans 15 residues. V lost 1 base, J lost 4 bases, and 5 bases stayed unmatched. Amplification used 60 Vbeta primers and 13 Jbeta primers. TCRdb's table, derived via immunoSEQ multiplex PCR, lists solely in-frame clones and lacks some. This table has under 150,000 clones, 70% to 80% appearing once. The sequencing input was PBMCs. The receptor comes from a woman in her forties or fifties in good health and CMV-seropositive. V gene TRBV5-1 combines with J gene TRBJ2-3, with 8 bases that match TRBD2. The CDR3 coding sequence is TGCGCCAGCAGCTTGAGTCCCGGGGGGGCAGATACGCAGTATTTT. This encodes CASSLSPGGADTQYF.